These 18 T cell receptor beta chains were all obtained from the same sample, sequenced in a study of identical twins. MiXCR, applied by TCRdb to the 5' RACE reads, yields one record per CDR3 protein. Of about 920,000 distinct CDR3 sequences in the sample, 9% to 15% were seen once. This sample also belongs to another study, concerning yellow fever vaccine responses in identical twins.

Sequencing used PBMCs. The receptor set was obtained from a woman between 18 and 29 years old in good health.

This clonotype appeared many times. The rearrangement uses TRBV3-1 and TRBJ1-1; 8 bases match TRBD1. After removal of 1 base from V and 10 bases from J, the junction contained 8 bases not matched to a gene. Germline CDR1 reads LGHDT; CDR2 reads YNNKEL (reference sequence). The CDR3 length is 14 residues. CDR3 region: CASSQGHGQGGAFF. The CDR3 DNA is TGTGCCAGCAGCCAAGGGCATGGACAGGGTGGAGCTTTCTTT.

The rearrangement links TRBV24-1 to TRBJ2-3; D is uncertain. Trimming left V 3 bases short and J 1 base short, with 22 bases between. The CDR3 totals 19 residues. Germline assignment: CDR1 KGHDR and CDR2 SFDVKD. The CDR3 DNA reads as TGTGCCACCAGTGATCTCAAGGGCGGCCCCCCTTGGGGCACAGATACGCAGTATTTT. This sequence encodes CATSDLKGGPPWGTDTQYF.

The chain links TRBV10-3 to TRBJ2-2, with TRBD1 matching 10 bases. This CDR3 has 15 residues. Trimming cost V 6 bases and J 3 bases; bases outside gene matches: 4. Germline-derived CDR1 and CDR2 are ENHRY and SYGVKD. The CDR3 sequence is CAIRTGTGDTGELFF. The DNA of the CDR3 is TGTGCCATCAGAACTGGGACAGGGGACACCGGGGAGCTGTTTTTT.

This clonotype appeared many times. The chain is built from TRBV27 and TRBJ2-3; D perhaps matches TRBD2 (5 bases). CDR3 length: 13 residues. Trimming left V 2 bases short and J 4 bases short, with 7 bases between. CDR1 is MNHEY and CDR2 is SMNVEV in the germline V gene (reference sequence). CDR3 residues: CASSLDGADTQYF. The CDR3 nucleotides read TGTGCCAGCAGTTTAGACGGGGCAGATACGCAGTATTTT.

This clonotype showed up just a few times. This chain uses TRBV10-2 with TRBJ2-7, with 9 nucleotides matching TRBD1. The CDR3 covers 15 residues. The trim removed 4 bases at V and 0 bases at J, leaving 4 bases unmatched. Per germline, CDR1 WSHSY and CDR2 SAAADI. This CDR3 reads CASSAQGQGSYEQYV. Here the CDR3 DNA reads TGCGCCAGCAGTGCTCAGGGACAGGGCTCCTACGAGCAGTACGTC.

The V call is TRBV10-3, the J call TRBJ2-1, with a weak D call TRBD2 (7 bases). Germline loops: CDR1 ENHRY, CDR2 SYGVKD. The CDR3 extends over 15 amino acids. V dropped 3 bases and J dropped 2 bases, with 11 bases sitting between them. Here the CDR3 reads CAISDRGGAYNEQFF. Written as DNA, the CDR3 is TGTGCCATCAGTGATAGGGGGGGCGCCTACAATGAGCAGTTCTTC.

The genes are TRBV29-1 and TRBJ2-3; possible D gene TRBD1, 5 bases. The CDR3 is 13 residues long. CDR1 and CDR2 (germline): SQVTM, ANQGSEA. V was clipped by 7 bases and J by 1 base, with 12 bases between them. For the CDR3, the DNA is TGCAGCGCCCTTAGGGGCGGCACAGATACGCAGTATTTT. It encodes CSALRGGTDTQYF.

In this sample, this clonotype turned up many times. V usage is TRBV3-1 and J usage is TRBJ2-7; 9 bases map to TRBD1. This CDR3 spans 14 amino acids. Germline-derived CDR1 and CDR2 are LGHDT and YNNKEL (reference sequence). The junction had 3 bases not matched to a gene; V was cut back by 4 bases and J by 2 bases. DNA for the CDR3: TGTGCCAGCAGCCCCGGGACAGGGACCTACGAGCAGTACTTC. Amino acids: CASSPGTGTYEQYF.

This clonotype was seen many times. The chain is built from TRBV10-3 and TRBJ2-3; D ambiguous. Germline CDR1 ENHRY, CDR2 SYGVKD. The ends were cut back, 3 bases at V and 6 bases at J, with 4 bases in the middle. The CDR3 length is 11 residues. The CDR3 protein is CAISDRDTQYF. CDR3 sequence (DNA): TGTGCCATCAGTGACAGGGATACGCAGTATTTT.

This clonotype was counted between two and nine times. J is TRBJ2-5 and V is TRBV24-1; 7 bases line up with TRBD2. This CDR3 region has 16 residues. Losses at the gene ends were 1 base for V and 5 bases for J; bases not matched to a gene: 9. The germline V gene encodes CDR1 KGHDR and CDR2 SFDVKD. CDR3 nucleotides: TGTGCCACCAGTGATTTCTGGCCGGGAGGATACGAGACCCAGTACTTC. Translated: CATSDFWPGGYETQYF.

This chain joins TRBV2 and TRBJ2-1; 9 bases map to TRBD2. V dropped 7 bases and J dropped 2; count of bases not matched to a gene: 9. The CDR3 is made up of 16 amino acids. Germline CDR1 is SNHLY and CDR2 is FYNNEI. The CDR3 sequence: CASNPIGGRAYNEQFF. DNA of the CDR3: TGTGCCAGCAACCCCATAGGCGGGAGGGCCTACAATGAGCAGTTCTTC.

The V gene is TRBV11-2, the J gene TRBJ2-2; 9 positions agree with TRBD1. Germline V CDR1 and CDR2: SGHAT, FQNNGV. The junction had 5 bases not matched to a gene; V was cut back by 2 bases and J by 7 bases. This CDR3 has 15 amino acids. The CDR3 bases are TGTGCCAGCAGCTTACCGGGACAGGGAAGCGGGGAGCTGTTTTTT. This sequence encodes CASSLPGQGSGELFF.

The chain has TRBV15 and TRBJ2-2; D ambiguous. The CDR3 sequence is 15 residues long. Germline V gene lookup returns CDR1 LNHNV and CDR2 YYDKDF (reference sequence). With 0 bases removed from V and 2 bases from J, the gap between germline ends came to 7 bases. The CDR3 sequence: CATSRDYANTGELFF. In DNA, the CDR3 is TGTGCCACCAGCAGAGATTACGCCAACACCGGGGAGCTGTTTTTT. Drawing the rest from reference TRBV15 and TRBJ2-2, the complete variable domain is DAMVIQNPRYQVTQFGKPVTLSCSQTLNHNVMYWYQQKSSQAPKLLFHYYDKDFNNEADTPDNFQSRRPNTSFCFLDIRSPGLGDTAMYLCATSRDYANTGELFFGEGSRLTVL.

This clonotype was counted at least ten times. V usage is TRBV5-1 and J usage is TRBJ1-5; 8 bases align to TRBD1. The CDR3 is 15 amino acids. Germline V CDR1 and CDR2: SGHRS, YFSETQ. The V and J ends lost 4 bases and 5 bases, in that order; junction bases with no gene match: 8. The CDR3 reads CASSAGQGQDQPQHF. As DNA, the CDR3 is TGCGCCAGCAGCGCAGGACAGGGACAGGATCAGCCCCAGCATTTT.

This clonotype was detected ten times or more. The V call is TRBV12-3 or TRBV12-4, the J call TRBJ2-1, with a weak D call TRBD1 (7 bases). The germline V and J ends were trimmed by 3 bases and 14 bases, with 23 bases remaining between them. This CDR3 contains 15 residues. The CDR3 reads CASSFRAGTAWEKFF. The CDR3, as DNA: TGTGCCAGCAGTTTTAGGGCGGGGACAGCTTGGGAGAAGTTCTTC.

This clonotype came up a few times. The V and J genes are TRBV4-1 and TRBJ2-3; TRBD2 matches 8 bases. The CDR3 is made up of 16 amino acids. Trimming at V came to 4 bases and at J to 0 bases, leaving 6 bases not matched to a gene. Looked up from germline, CDR1 is MGHRA and CDR2 is YSYEKL. CDR3 protein: CASSPWTSLSTDTQYF. CDR3 DNA sequence: TGCGCCAGCAGCCCGTGGACTAGCCTTAGCACAGATACGCAGTATTTT.

This clonotype showed up just a few times. This chain uses TRBV27 with TRBJ2-1; 11 nucleotides line up with TRBD2. The CDR3 contains 14 residues. The germline gives CDR1 MNHEY, CDR2 SMNVEV (reference sequence). V shed 6 bases, J shed 9 bases, and the junction held 7 bases outside the gene matches. The CDR3 loop is CASRPTSGTLEQFF. The CDR3 region has the DNA TGTGCCAGCAGACCGACTAGCGGGACTCTTGAGCAGTTCTTC.

The V gene is TRBV11-2, the J gene TRBJ2-5; 8 positions match TRBD2. After removal of 5 bases from V and 2 bases from J, the junction contained 7 bases not matched to a gene. The V gene's germline CDR1 is SGHAT and CDR2 FQNNGV. The CDR3 is 15 amino acids. The CDR3 region has the DNA TGTGCCAGCAGCGCCGGGGGGGCCCTTCAAGAGACCCAGTACTTC. Protein sequence: CASSAGGALQETQYF.